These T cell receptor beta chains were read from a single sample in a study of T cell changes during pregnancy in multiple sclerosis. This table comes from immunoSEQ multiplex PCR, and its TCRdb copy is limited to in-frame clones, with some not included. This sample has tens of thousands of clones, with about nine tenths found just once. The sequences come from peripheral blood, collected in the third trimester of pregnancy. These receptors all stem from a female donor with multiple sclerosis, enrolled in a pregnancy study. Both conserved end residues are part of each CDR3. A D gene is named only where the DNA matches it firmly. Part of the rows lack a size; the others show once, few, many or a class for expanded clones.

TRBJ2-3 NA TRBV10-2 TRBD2 CASWPAGEGIDTQYF TGCGCCAGCTGGCCGGCGGGAGAAGGTATAGATACGCAGTATTTT
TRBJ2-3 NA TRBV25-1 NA CASSEGGLGSTDTQYF TGTGCCAGCAGTGAGGGGGGGCTAGGTAGCACAGATACGCAGTATTTT
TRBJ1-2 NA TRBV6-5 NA CASTLREAGEGYTF TGTGCCAGCACCCTACGGGAGGCGGGGGAAGGCTACACCTTC
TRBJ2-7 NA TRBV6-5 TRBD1 CASTRTGAYEQYF TGTGCCAGCACGAGGACAGGGGCCTACGAGCAGTACTTC
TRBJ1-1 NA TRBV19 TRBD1 CASSMVGTGVWNTEAFF TGTGCCAGTAGTATGGTCGGGACAGGGGTTTGGAACACTGAAGCTTTCTTT
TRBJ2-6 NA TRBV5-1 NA CASSRSASSGANVLTF TGCGCCAGCAGCCGCTCAGCGAGCTCTGGGGCCAACGTCCTGACTTTC
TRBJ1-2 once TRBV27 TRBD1 CASSWTLGGGAGYTF TGTGCCAGCAGTTGGACCCTCGGAGGGGGCGCAGGCTACACCTTC
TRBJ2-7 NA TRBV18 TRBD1 CASSPKGQGYEQYF TGTGCCAGCTCACCGAAGGGACAGGGGTACGAGCAGTACTTC
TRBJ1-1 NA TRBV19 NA CASSLTMATEAFF TGTGCCAGTAGTCTCACAATGGCCACTGAAGCTTTCTTT
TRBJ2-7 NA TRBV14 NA CASSQVREQYF TGTGCCAGCAGCCAAGTCCGCGAGCAGTACTTC
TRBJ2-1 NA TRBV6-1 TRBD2 CASSEALLGLSGWGDNEQFF TGTGCCAGCAGTGAAGCTTTGTTGGGGCTTAGCGGGTGGGGGGACAATGAGCAGTTCTTC
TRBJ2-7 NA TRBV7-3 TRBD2 CASSWTSGEGEQYF TGTGCCAGCAGCTGGACTAGCGGGGAAGGCGAGCAGTACTTC
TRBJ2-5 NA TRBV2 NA CASRTGTGAETQYF TGTGCCAGCAGGACCGGGACTGGGGCCGAGACCCAGTACTTC
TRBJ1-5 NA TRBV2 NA CASNRAGASQPQHF TGTGCCAGCAATCGGGCAGGGGCTAGTCAGCCCCAGCATTTT
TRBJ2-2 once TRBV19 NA CASSQQGSAGELFF TGTGCCAGTAGCCAACAGGGATCGGCCGGGGAGCTGTTTTTT
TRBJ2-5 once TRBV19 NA CASSINGGGGETQYF TGTGCCAGTAGTATTAATGGAGGGGGCGGAGAGACCCAGTACTTC
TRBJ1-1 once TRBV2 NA CASAKEKGVTEAFF TGTGCCAGCGCGAAGGAAAAGGGAGTCACTGAAGCTTTCTTT
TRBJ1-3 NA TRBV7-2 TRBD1 CASSLDQTGFGSGNTIYF TGTGCCAGCAGCTTAGATCAGACAGGGTTTGGCTCTGGAAACACCATATATTTT
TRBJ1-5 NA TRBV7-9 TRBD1 CAGGQDNQPQHF TGTGCCGGGGGACAGGACAATCAGCCCCAGCATTTT
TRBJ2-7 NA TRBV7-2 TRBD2 CASSPLGTSGYEQYF TGTGCCAGCAGCCCACTAGGGACTAGCGGCTACGAGCAGTACTTC
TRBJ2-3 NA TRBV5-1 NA CASSLATESTDTQYF TGCGCCAGCAGCTTGGCGACAGAGAGCACAGATACGCAGTATTTT
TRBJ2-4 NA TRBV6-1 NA CASSALGQRQNIQYF TGTGCCAGCAGTGCCCTCGGACAGCGACAAAACATTCAGTACTTC
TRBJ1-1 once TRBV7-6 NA CASIQNRVGNTEAFF TGTGCCAGCATCCAAAACAGGGTGGGAAACACTGAAGCTTTCTTT
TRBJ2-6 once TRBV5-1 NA CASSLVGQTSGANVLTF TGCGCCAGCAGCTTGGTCGGACAGACCTCTGGGGCCAACGTCCTGACTTTC
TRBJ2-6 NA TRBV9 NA CASSVRRGPSGANVLTF TGTGCCAGCAGCGTACGCAGGGGTCCTTCTGGGGCCAACGTCCTGACTTTC
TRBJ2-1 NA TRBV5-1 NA CASSFRQNEQFF TGCGCCAGCAGCTTTCGTCAGAATGAGCAGTTCTTC
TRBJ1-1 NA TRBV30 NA CAWSVTGLNTEAFF TGTGCCTGGAGTGTTACAGGGCTGAACACTGAAGCTTTCTTT
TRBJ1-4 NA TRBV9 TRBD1 CASGDRGGEKLFF TGTGCCAGTGGAGACAGGGGAGGCGAAAAACTGTTTTTT
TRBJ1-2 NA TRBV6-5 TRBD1 CASSRQTGVGGYTF TGTGCCAGCAGTCGACAAACAGGGGTTGGTGGCTACACCTTC
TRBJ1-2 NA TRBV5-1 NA CASSLLGEDYGYTF TGCGCCAGCAGCTTGTTAGGGGAGGACTATGGCTACACCTTC
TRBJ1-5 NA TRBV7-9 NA CASSPSGGNQPQHF TGTGCCAGCAGCCCCTCCGGAGGCAATCAGCCCCAGCATTTT
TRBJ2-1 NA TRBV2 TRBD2 CASAAGTSGGQQFF TGTGCCAGTGCAGCCGGGACTAGCGGGGGACAGCAGTTCTTC
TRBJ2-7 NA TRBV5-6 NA CASSLWASKNEQYF TGTGCCAGCAGCTTGTGGGCCTCGAAAAACGAGCAGTACTTC
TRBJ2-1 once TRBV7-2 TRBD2 CASSFPSGRGSSYNEQFF TGTGCCAGCAGCTTTCCTAGCGGGAGGGGTAGCTCCTACAATGAGCAGTTCTTC
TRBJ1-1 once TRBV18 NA CASRTEAEAFF TGTGCCAGCAGGACAGAGGCTGAAGCTTTCTTT
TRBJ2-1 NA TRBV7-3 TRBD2 CASSLSAGLGSYNEQFF TGTGCCAGCAGCTTAAGTGCAGGACTAGGCTCCTACAATGAGCAGTTCTTC
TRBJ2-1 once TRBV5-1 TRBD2 CASSTLAGGPAEQFF TGCGCCAGCAGCACCCTAGCGGGAGGGCCGGCTGAGCAGTTCTTC
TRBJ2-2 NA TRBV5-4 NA CASSQEQGAGELFF TGTGCCAGCAGCCAGGAGCAGGGCGCCGGGGAGCTGTTTTTT
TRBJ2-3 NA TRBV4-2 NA CASSQSHAGSSTDTQYF TGTGCCAGCAGCCAATCTCACGCGGGGTCTAGCACAGATACGCAGTATTTT
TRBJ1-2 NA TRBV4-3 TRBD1 CASSPGQDAGRGYTF TGCGCCAGCAGCCCGGGACAGGATGCAGGTCGTGGCTACACCTTC
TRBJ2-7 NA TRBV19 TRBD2 CASSIELGLAGDDEQYF TGTGCCAGTAGTATAGAGTTAGGACTAGCGGGAGACGACGAGCAGTACTTC
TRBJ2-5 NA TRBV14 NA CASSQEPAAAETQYF TGTGCCAGCAGCCAAGAACCCGCTGCGGCGGAGACCCAGTACTTC
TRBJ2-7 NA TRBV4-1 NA CASSQDPFSSYEQYF TGCGCCAGCAGCCAAGATCCGTTTAGCTCCTACGAGCAGTACTTC
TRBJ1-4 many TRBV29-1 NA CSVEAPDEAGRFFF TGCAGCGTTGAAGCCCCTGATGAGGCAGGGCGTTTCTTTTTT
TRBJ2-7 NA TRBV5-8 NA CASSIGQRQYF TGTGCCAGCAGCATCGGACAGAGGCAGTACTTC
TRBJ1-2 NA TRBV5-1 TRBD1 CASSSGQVGYTF TGCGCCAGCAGCTCCGGACAGGTCGGCTACACCTTC
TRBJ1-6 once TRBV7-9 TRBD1 CASSPPGTGISPLHF TGTGCCAGCAGCCCCCCCGGGACAGGGATCTCACCCCTCCACTTT
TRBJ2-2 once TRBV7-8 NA CASSLPGKRAGELFF TGTGCCAGCAGCTTACCCGGGAAGAGGGCCGGGGAGCTGTTTTTT
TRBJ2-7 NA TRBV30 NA CAWGTGFEAYEQYF TGTGCCTGGGGAACAGGTTTTGAAGCCTACGAGCAGTACTTC
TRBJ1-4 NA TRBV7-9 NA CASSLTQKKNEKLFF TGTGCCAGCAGCTTAACACAGAAGAAAAATGAAAAACTGTTTTTT
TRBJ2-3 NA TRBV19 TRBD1 CASSRQGARTSTDTQYF TGTGCCAGTAGCAGACAGGGGGCTCGTACTAGCACAGATACGCAGTATTTT
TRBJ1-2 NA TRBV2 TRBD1 CASSTRDRVGYTF TGTGCCAGCAGTACCCGGGACAGGGTTGGCTACACCTTC